The present entry profiles one T cell receptor (beta chain) with its context. Its antigen is unknown. CDR1 is SNHLY, CDR2 FYNNEI, per germline. The CDR3 loop spans 15 amino acids. Trimming left V 3 bases short and J 5 bases short, with 16 bases between. These data belong to a study of shared clonotypes between healthy human individuals. Study-wide points: Larger richness was generally estimated for naive than memory subsets. Sharing across four donors was highest in naive CD4 (around 5%) and lowest in memory CD8 (approximately 0.4%).

200 to 250 ng DNA, 30,000 or so T cell genomes, went into each sorted-subset replicate PCR. TCRdb's copy holds only in-frame clones and misses some; the assay was immunoSEQ multiplex PCR. Found here are 2 million to 2.5 million clones, roughly 92% of them singletons; the top ten hold around 0.4%. Sequencing input: naive CD4+ T cells from PBMCs. The subset here: CD45RA+ positively selected. The chain has TRBV2 and TRBJ1-2, with D possibly TRBD1 on 6 matching bases. This sequence was found in a man aged 18 to 29 in good health. Some clones in this sample may be carry-over from other donors' samples. The CDR3 loop is CASSEGGRVGYGYTF. The CDR3 nucleotides are TGTGCCAGCAGTGAGGGGGGCAGGGTTGGGTATGGCTACACCTTC.